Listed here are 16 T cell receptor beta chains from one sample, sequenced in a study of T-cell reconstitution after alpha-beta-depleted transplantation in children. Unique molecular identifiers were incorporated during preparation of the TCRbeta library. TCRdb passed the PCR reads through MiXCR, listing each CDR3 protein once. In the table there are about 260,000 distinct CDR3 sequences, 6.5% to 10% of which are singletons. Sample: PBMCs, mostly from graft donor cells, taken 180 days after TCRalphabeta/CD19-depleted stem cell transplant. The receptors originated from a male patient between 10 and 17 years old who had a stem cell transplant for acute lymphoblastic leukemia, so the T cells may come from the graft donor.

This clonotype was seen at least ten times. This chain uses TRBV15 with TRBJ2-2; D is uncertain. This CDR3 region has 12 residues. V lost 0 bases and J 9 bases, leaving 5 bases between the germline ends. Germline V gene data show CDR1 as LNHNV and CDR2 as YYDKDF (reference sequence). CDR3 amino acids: CATSRDPRELFF. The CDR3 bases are TGTGCCACCAGCAGAGACCCGAGGGAGCTGTTTTTT.

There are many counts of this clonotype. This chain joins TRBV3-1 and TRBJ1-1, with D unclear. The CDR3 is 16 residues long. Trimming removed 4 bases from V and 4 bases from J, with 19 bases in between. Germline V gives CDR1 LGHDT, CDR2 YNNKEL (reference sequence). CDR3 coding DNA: TGTGCCAGCAGCCCCACCCCCCGGGCCCTGGGCACTGAAGCTTTCTTT. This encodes CASSPTPRALGTEAFF.

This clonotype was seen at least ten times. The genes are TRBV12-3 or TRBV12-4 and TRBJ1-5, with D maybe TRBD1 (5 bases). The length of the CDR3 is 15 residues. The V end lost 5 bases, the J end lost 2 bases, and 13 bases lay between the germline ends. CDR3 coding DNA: TGTGCCAGCAGTCTTGTGAGGGGAGGCAATCAGCCCCAGCATTTT. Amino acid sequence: CASSLVRGGNQPQHF.

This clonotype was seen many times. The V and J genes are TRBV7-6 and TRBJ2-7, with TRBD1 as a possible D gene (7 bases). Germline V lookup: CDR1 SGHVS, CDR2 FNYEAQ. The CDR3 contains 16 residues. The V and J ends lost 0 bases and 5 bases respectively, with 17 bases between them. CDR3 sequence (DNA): TGTGCCAGCAGCTTAGCGGAGGGAAGGGGGCGAAACGAGCAGTACTTC. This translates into CASSLAEGRGRNEQYF.

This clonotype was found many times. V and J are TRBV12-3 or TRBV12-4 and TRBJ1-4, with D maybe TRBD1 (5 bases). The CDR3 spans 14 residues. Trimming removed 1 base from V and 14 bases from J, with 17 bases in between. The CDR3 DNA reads TGTGCCAGCAGTTTAGGTGGGACGCACCCCACCCTGTTTTTT. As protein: CASSLGGTHPTLFF.

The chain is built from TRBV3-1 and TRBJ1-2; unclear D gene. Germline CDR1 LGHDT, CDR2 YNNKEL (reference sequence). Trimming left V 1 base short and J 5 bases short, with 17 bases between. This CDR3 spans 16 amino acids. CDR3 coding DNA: TGTGCCAGCAGCCAAGCCCCGACATTTGCGGGGTATGGCTACACCTTC. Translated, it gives CASSQAPTFAGYGYTF.

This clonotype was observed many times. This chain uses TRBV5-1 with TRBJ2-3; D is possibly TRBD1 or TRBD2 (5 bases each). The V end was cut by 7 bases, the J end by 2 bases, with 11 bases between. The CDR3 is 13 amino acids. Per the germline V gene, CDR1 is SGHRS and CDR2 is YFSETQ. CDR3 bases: TGCGCCAGCGGCCGGGACGCCACAGATACGCAGTATTTT. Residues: CASGRDATDTQYF.

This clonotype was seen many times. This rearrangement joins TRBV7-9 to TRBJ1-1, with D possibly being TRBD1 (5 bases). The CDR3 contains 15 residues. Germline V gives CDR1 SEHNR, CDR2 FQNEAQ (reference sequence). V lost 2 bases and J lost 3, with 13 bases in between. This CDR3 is CASSLYRGVDTEAFF. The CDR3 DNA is TGTGCCAGCAGCTTATACCGGGGCGTGGACACTGAAGCTTTCTTT. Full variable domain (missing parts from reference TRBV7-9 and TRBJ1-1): DTGVSQNPRHKITKRGQNVTFRCDPISEHNRLYWYRQTLGQGPEFLTYFQNEAQLEKSRLLSDRFSAERPKGSFSTLEIQRTEQGDSAMYLCASSLYRGVDTEAFFGQGTRLTVV.

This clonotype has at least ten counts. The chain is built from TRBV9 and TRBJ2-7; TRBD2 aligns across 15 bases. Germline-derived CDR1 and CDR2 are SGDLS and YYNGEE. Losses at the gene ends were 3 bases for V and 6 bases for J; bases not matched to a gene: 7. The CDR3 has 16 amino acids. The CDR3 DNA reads TGTGCCAGCAGCGCCCGGACTAGCGGGGGGGCGGGCGAGCAGTACTTC. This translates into CASSARTSGGAGEQYF.

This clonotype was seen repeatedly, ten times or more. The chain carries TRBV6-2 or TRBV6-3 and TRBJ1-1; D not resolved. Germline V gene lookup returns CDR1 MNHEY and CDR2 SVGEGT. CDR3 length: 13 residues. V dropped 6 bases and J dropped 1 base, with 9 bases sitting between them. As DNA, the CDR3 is TGTGCCAGCAGCACAAGACAGAACACTGAAGCTTTCTTT. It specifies CASSTRQNTEAFF.

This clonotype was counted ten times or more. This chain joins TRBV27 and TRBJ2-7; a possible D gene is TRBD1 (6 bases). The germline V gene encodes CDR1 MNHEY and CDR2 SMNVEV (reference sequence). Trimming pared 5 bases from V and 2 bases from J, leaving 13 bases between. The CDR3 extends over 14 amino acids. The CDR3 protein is CASSLTGKPYEQYF. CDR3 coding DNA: TGTGCCAGCAGTCTAACAGGGAAGCCCTACGAGCAGTACTTC.

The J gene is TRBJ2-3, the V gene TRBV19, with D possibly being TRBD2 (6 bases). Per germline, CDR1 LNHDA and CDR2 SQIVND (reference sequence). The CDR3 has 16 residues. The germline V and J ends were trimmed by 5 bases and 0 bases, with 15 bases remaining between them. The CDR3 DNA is TGTGCCAGTAGTCTTCGACTAGACCCTAGCACAGATACGCAGTATTTT. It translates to CASSLRLDPSTDTQYF.

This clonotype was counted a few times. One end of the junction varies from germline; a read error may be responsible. The CDR3 reads CCAYPGTSGGPGNEQFF. The CDR3 DNA reads as TGCTGTGCTTACCCCGGGACTAGCGGGGGGCCGGGGAATGAGCAGTTCTTC. This chain connects TRBV20-1 to TRBJ2-1, with 15 bases identical to TRBD2. The CDR3 contains 17 residues. CDR1 and CDR2 from the germline V gene are DFQATT and SNEGSKA (reference sequence).

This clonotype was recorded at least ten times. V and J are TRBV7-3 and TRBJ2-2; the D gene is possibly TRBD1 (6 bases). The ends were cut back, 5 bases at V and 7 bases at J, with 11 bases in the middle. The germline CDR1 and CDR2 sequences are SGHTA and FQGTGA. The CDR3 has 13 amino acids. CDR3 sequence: CASSERGGGELFF. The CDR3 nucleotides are TGTGCCAGCAGCGAACGAGGGGGCGGGGAGCTGTTTTTT.

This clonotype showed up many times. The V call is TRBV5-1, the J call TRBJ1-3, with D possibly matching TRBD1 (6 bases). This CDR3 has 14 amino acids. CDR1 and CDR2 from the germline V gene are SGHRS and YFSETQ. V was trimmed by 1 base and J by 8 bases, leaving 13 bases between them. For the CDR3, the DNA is TGCGCCAGCAGCTTGATACAGGGTCAGGACACCATATATTTT. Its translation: CASSLIQGQDTIYF.

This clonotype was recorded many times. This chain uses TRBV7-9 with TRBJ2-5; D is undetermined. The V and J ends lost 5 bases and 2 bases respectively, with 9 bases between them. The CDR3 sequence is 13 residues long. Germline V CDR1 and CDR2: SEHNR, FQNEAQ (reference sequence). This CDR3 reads CASSHQEQETQYF. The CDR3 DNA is TGTGCCAGCAGCCACCAGGAACAAGAGACCCAGTACTTC.